A selection of T cell receptor beta chains follows, all from one sample in a study of blood T cell repertoires in COVID-19. Libraries were prepared by immunoSEQ multiplex PCR; TCRdb keeps only in-frame clonotypes and omits some of them. This table holds around 100,000 clones, roughly 80% found once. The sequenced material came from peripheral blood. These receptor sequences come from a man in his 70s with active or convalescent COVID-19. CDR3s include the opening cysteine and the closing phenylalanine or tryptophan. Each record gives: D gene, clone size, J gene, V gene, CDR3 DNA, CDR3 protein. D genes are given only for firm matches. Clone size is shown for a subset of rows, as once, few, many or a class of expanded clone.

D: -
size: -
J: TRBJ2-3
V: TRBV20-1
DNA: TGCAGTGCCCCGTCAGGAGATACGCAGTATTTT
CDR3: CSAPSGDTQYF

D: TRBD1
size: few
J: TRBJ1-2
V: TRBV12-5
DNA: TGTGCTAGTGCCCAGGGGGTCCATGGCTACACCTTC
CDR3: CASAQGVHGYTF

D: TRBD1
size: once
J: TRBJ1-3
V: TRBV7-2
DNA: TGTGCCAGCAGCTTATTTACAGGGGGCTCTGGAAACACCATATATTTT
CDR3: CASSLFTGGSGNTIYF

D: -
size: -
J: TRBJ1-1
V: TRBV30
DNA: TGTGCCTGGTTACCGCGGGAGAACACTGAAGCTTTCTTT
CDR3: CAWLPRENTEAFF

D: -
size: -
J: TRBJ1-1
V: TRBV10-1
DNA: TGCGCCAGCAGTTTACAGGGGAACACTGAAGCTTTCTTT
CDR3: CASSLQGNTEAFF

D: TRBD1
size: -
J: TRBJ2-1
V: TRBV24-1
DNA: TGTGCCACCAGTGGGGACAGCGATCACTCCTACAATGAGCAGTTCTTC
CDR3: CATSGDSDHSYNEQFF

D: TRBD1
size: few
J: TRBJ1-6
V: TRBV3-1/TRBV3-2
DNA: TGTGCCAGCAGCCAAGACCGACAGGGATTTCGTTCACCCCTCCACTTT
CDR3: CASSQDRQGFRSPLHF

D: -
size: -
J: TRBJ2-2
V: TRBV4-2
DNA: TGTGCCAGCAGCCAAGATCTGTACACCGGGGAGCTGTTTTTT
CDR3: CASSQDLYTGELFF

D: -
size: -
J: TRBJ2-7
V: TRBV18
DNA: TGTGCCAGCTCACCGGGGACATGGGATCGCTACGAGCAGTACTTC
CDR3: CASSPGTWDRYEQYF

D: -
size: few
J: TRBJ1-1
V: TRBV2
DNA: TGTGCCAGCAGGAACAGGGAAGGCACTGAAGCTTTCTTT
CDR3: CASRNREGTEAFF

D: TRBD1
size: -
J: TRBJ2-1
V: TRBV5-1
DNA: TGCGCCAGCAGTCCCGACAGGGCCTTAATAAATGAGCAGTTCTTC
CDR3: CASSPDRALINEQFF

D: TRBD1
size: -
J: TRBJ2-1
V: TRBV5-1
DNA: TGCGCCAGCAGCTTGGATGAAGGGGGCATGTACAATGAGCAGTTCTTC
CDR3: CASSLDEGGMYNEQFF

D: -
size: -
J: TRBJ1-2
V: TRBV7-9
DNA: TGTGCCAGCAGCTGGGCAGGGCTGCGGAGCTACACCTTC
CDR3: CASSWAGLRSYTF

D: -
size: -
J: TRBJ2-3
V: TRBV24-1
DNA: TGTGCCACCAGTGAGACTAACACAGATACGCAGTATTTT
CDR3: CATSETNTDTQYF

D: TRBD1
size: -
J: TRBJ1-1
V: TRBV5-5
DNA: TGTGCCAGCAGCCTCTCCGACAGGGCCACTGAAGCTTTCTTT
CDR3: CASSLSDRATEAFF

D: -
size: -
J: TRBJ2-1
V: TRBV5-6
DNA: TGTGCCAGCAGCGGGACTGCCACCTACAATGAGCAGTTCTTC
CDR3: CASSGTATYNEQFF

D: -
size: -
J: TRBJ1-4
V: TRBV6-1
DNA: TGTGCCAGCAGTGAAGCCTTCCGTAATGAAAAACTGTTTTTT
CDR3: CASSEAFRNEKLFF

D: -
size: -
J: TRBJ1-1
V: TRBV5-1
DNA: TGCGCCAGCAGCTTGCTTCCCGCAGGGTTAGAGATGAACACTGAAGCTTTCTTT
CDR3: CASSLLPAGLEMNTEAFF

D: -
size: few
J: TRBJ1-1
V: TRBV2
DNA: TGTGCCAGCAGTGTTGGGGGGACTGAAGCTTTCTTT
CDR3: CASSVGGTEAFF

D: -
size: -
J: TRBJ2-7
V: TRBV6-1
DNA: TGTGCCAGCAGTGAAGAGCCCAGGTCCTACGAGCAGTACTTC
CDR3: CASSEEPRSYEQYF

D: -
size: -
J: TRBJ1-2
V: TRBV21-1
DNA: TGTGCCAGCAACCACAGGGGGTGCGGCTATGGCTACACCTTC
CDR3: CASNHRGCGYGYTF

D: -
size: -
J: TRBJ2-7
V: TRBV3-1/TRBV3-2
DNA: TGTGCCAGCAGCCCGTGGACAGATAGCTCCTACGAGCAGTACTTC
CDR3: CASSPWTDSSYEQYF

D: -
size: -
J: TRBJ1-1
V: TRBV2
DNA: TGTGCCAGCACCCCCGCGGAGGCCTCTGAAGCTTTCTTT
CDR3: CASTPAEASEAFF

D: TRBD1
size: -
J: TRBJ1-2
V: TRBV28
DNA: TGTGCCAGCAGTGGACAGGGGTTTTTTAACTATGGCTACACCTTC
CDR3: CASSGQGFFNYGYTF

D: TRBD1
size: -
J: TRBJ1-5
V: TRBV27
DNA: TGTGCCAGCAGTTTAGACAGGGGGCGCCTACAGCCCCAGCATTTT
CDR3: CASSLDRGRLQPQHF

D: TRBD1
size: -
J: TRBJ2-5
V: TRBV5-1
DNA: TGCGCCAGCAGCTTAATGACAGGGTCAGAAGAGACCCAGTACTTC
CDR3: CASSLMTGSEETQYF

D: TRBD2
size: -
J: TRBJ2-2
V: TRBV10-3
DNA: TGTGCCACCCTAATAGGACTAGCGGGCAGCGGACTGTTTTTT
CDR3: CATLIGLAGSGLFF

D: -
size: few
J: TRBJ2-7
V: TRBV7-9
DNA: TGTGCCAGCAGCTCGGATGGGGGCAAAGGGTCCTACGAGCAGTACTTC
CDR3: CASSSDGGKGSYEQYF

D: -
size: -
J: TRBJ2-5
V: TRBV11-2
DNA: TGTGCCAGCAGCCTGTCCAGGGGCAGGGGGGTCCAAGAGACCCAGTACTTC
CDR3: CASSLSRGRGVQETQYF

D: TRBD2
size: -
J: TRBJ2-5
V: TRBV30
DNA: TGTGCCGGCGGACTAGCGGGAGCAGAGACCCAGTACTTC
CDR3: CAGGLAGAETQYF

D: -
size: -
J: TRBJ1-2
V: TRBV5-1
DNA: TGCGCCAGCAGCCGGGGGTCCCCCTATGGCTACACCTTC
CDR3: CASSRGSPYGYTF

D: -
size: -
J: TRBJ2-7
V: TRBV15
DNA: TGTGCCACCACCCCTGGAGGAGGGGCTACCTACGAGCAGTACTTC
CDR3: CATTPGGGATYEQYF

D: -
size: -
J: TRBJ1-3
V: TRBV7-2
DNA: TGTGCCAGCAGCTTAGATGGGGAGTTACGGTCGAGAAACACCATATATTTT
CDR3: CASSLDGELRSRNTIYF

D: TRBD2
size: -
J: TRBJ2-5
V: TRBV9
DNA: TGTGCCAGCAGCGTAGGGGCTAGCGGGGCCAACCAAGAGACCCAGTACTTC
CDR3: CASSVGASGANQETQYF

D: -
size: -
J: TRBJ1-5
V: TRBV12-3/TRBV12-4
DNA: TGTGCCAGCACCCAGGGTTATCAGCCCCAGCATTTT
CDR3: CASTQGYQPQHF

D: -
size: many
J: TRBJ1-6
V: TRBV6-5
DNA: TGTGCCAGCGCCTTAGAGGGTCTACGATCACCCCTCCACTTT
CDR3: CASALEGLRSPLHF

D: -
size: -
J: TRBJ2-7
V: TRBV5-4
DNA: TGTGCCAGCCGCGTGGGAGGCGGAGAACTCTACGAGCAGTACTTC
CDR3: CASRVGGGELYEQYF

D: -
size: few
J: TRBJ1-1
V: TRBV7-9
DNA: TGTGCCAGCAGGCTACAGGGTACGAACACTGAAGCTTTCTTT
CDR3: CASRLQGTNTEAFF

D: -
size: -
J: TRBJ1-1
V: TRBV5-6
DNA: TGTGCCAGCAGCTTGAGGAGGATTACATCGAACACTGAAGCTTTCTTT
CDR3: CASSLRRITSNTEAFF

D: -
size: few
J: TRBJ1-1
V: TRBV7-9
DNA: TGTGCCAGCAGCTCGGGATACACTGAAGCTTTCTTT
CDR3: CASSSGYTEAFF

D: TRBD2
size: -
J: TRBJ2-7
V: TRBV6-1
DNA: TGTGCCAGCAGTGAAATTGGCGGGAGGGCCCGGGAGCAGTACTTC
CDR3: CASSEIGGRAREQYF

D: -
size: -
J: TRBJ2-2
V: TRBV9
DNA: TGTGCCAGCAGCTCCCCTGAGCGGATGAACACCGGGGAGCTGTTTTTT
CDR3: CASSSPERMNTGELFF